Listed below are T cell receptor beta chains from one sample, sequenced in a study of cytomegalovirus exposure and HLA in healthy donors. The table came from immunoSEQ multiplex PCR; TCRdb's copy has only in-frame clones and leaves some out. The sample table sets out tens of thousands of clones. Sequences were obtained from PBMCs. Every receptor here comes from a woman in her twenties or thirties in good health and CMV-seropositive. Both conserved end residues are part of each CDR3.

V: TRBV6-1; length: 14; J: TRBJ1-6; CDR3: CASQMTGGRSPLHF
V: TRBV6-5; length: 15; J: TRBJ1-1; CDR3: CASSPDRGLWTEAFF
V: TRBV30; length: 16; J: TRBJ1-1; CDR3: CAWAADRGAGNTEAFF
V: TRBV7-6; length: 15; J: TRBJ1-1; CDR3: CASSLEGPGPFEAFF
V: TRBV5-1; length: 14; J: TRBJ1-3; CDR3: CASSFGGSGNTIYF
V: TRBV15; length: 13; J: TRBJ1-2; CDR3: CATSAGSYYGYTF
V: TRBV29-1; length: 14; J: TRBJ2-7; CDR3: CSVEVDRPPYEQYF
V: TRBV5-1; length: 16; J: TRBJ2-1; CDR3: CASSRNEGESYNEQFF
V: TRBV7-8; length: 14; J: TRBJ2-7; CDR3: CASRGAGVRGEQYF
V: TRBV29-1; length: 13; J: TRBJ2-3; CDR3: CSAYSGIGDTQYF
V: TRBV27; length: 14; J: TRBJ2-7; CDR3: CASSRTGGGYEQYF
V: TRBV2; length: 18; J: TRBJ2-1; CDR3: CASSEGVPWKEGDNEQFF
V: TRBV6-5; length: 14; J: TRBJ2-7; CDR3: CASSPPGNTYEQYF
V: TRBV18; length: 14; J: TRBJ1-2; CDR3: CASSPQGAGYGYTF
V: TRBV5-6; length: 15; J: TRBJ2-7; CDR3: CASSPLQGFGYEQYF
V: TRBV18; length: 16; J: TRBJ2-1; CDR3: CASSPLGTGNYNEQFF
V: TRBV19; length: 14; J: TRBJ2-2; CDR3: CASSMGQAGGELFF
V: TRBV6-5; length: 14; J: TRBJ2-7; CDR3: CASSYGTLAYEQYF
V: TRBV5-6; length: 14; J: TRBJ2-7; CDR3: CASSLVPGSYEQYF
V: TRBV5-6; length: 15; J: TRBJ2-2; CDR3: CASSFGDRLTGELFF
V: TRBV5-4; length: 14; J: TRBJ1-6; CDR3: CASSLIQGNSPLHF
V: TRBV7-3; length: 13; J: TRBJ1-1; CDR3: CASSRGGTTEAFF
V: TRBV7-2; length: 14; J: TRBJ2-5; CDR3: CASSWDSGGETQYF
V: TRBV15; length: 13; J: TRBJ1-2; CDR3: CATSISGTYGYTF
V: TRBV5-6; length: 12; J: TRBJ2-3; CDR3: CASSFSSGGQYF
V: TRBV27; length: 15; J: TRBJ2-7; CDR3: CASAYSGVSVNEQYF
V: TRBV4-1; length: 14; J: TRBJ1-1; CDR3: CASSSRRRNTEAFF
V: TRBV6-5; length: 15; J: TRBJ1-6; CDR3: CASSYSAKYNSPLHF
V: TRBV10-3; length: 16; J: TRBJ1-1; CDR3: CAITTGETGTGGEAFF
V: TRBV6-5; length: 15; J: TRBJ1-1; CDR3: CASSYSRDTYTEAFF
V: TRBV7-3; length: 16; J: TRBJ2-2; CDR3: CASSWDPPGDTGELFF
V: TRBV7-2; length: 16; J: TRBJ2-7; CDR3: CASSLAGQGFSYEQYF
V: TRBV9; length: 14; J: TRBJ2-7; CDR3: CASSVSTAGYEQYF
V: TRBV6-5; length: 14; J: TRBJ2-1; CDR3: CASSYPGGGNEQFF
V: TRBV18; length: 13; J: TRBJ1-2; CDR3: CARSLKTMYGYTF
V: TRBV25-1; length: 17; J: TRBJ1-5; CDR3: CASRGPGTAYSNQPQHF
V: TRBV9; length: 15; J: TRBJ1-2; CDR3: CASSSNGGGYRGYTF
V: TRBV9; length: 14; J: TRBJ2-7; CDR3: CASSVGQGSREQYF
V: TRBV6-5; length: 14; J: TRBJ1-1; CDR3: CASSYWGRAAEAFF
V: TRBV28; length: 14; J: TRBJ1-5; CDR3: CASSLPGWNQPQHF